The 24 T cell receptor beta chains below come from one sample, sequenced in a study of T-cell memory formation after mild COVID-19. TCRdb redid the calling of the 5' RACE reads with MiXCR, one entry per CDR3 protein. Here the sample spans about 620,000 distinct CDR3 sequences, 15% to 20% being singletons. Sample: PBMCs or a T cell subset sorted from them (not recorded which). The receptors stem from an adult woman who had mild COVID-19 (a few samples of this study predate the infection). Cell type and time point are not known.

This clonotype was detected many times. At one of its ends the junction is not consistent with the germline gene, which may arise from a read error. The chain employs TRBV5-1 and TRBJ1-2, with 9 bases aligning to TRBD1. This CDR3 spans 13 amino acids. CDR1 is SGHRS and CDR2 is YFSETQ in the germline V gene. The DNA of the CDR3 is TGTGCCAGCAGCTCGGGACAGGGCTATGGCTACACCTTC. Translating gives CASSSGQGYGYTF.

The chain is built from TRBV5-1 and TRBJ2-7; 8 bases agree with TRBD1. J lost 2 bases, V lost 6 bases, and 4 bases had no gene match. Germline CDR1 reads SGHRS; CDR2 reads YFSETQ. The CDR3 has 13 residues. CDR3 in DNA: TGCGCCAGCAACCGGGACAGGACCTACGAGCAGTACTTC. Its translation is CASNRDRTYEQYF.

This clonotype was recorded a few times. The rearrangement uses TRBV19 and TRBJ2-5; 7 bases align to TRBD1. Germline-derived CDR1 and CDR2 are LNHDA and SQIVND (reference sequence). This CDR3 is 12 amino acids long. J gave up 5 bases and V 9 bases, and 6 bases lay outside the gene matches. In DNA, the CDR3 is TGTGCCAGCGGCGACAGGGCCGAGACCCAGTACTTC. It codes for CASGDRAETQYF.

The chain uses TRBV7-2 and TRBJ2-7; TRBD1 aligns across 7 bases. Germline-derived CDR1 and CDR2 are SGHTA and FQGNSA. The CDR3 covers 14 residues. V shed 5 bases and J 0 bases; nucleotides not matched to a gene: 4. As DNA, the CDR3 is TGTGCCAGCAGCCCCGGACAGGTCTCCTACGAGCAGTACTTC. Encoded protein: CASSPGQVSYEQYF. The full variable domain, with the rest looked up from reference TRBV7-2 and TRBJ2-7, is GAGVSQSPSNKVTEKGKDVELRCDPISGHTALYWYRQSLGQGLEFLIYFQGNSAPDKSGLPSDRFSAERTGGSVSTLTIQRTQQEDSAVYLCASSPGQVSYEQYFGPGTRLTVT.

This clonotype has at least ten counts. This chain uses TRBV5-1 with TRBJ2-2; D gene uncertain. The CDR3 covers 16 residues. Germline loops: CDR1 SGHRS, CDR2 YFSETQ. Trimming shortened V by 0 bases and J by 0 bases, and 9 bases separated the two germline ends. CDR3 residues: CASSLAFGTNTGELFF. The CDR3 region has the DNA TGCGCCAGCAGCTTGGCGTTCGGAACGAACACCGGGGAGCTGTTTTTT.

This CDR3 reads CASSLLSKETQYF. The CDR3 DNA reads as TGCGCCAGCAGCTTGCTCAGCAAAGAGACCCAGTACTTC. V usage is TRBV5-1 and J usage is TRBJ2-5; D gene uncertain. V shed 1 base and J shed 3 bases, with 7 bases lying between them. CDR1 is SGHRS and CDR2 is YFSETQ in the germline V gene. The CDR3 consists of 13 residues.

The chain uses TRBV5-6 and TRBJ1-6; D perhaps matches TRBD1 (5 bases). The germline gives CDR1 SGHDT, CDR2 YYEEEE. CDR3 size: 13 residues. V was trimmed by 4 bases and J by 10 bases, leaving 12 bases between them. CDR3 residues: CASSGPGYSPLHF. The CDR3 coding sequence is TGTGCCAGCAGCGGTCCAGGGTACTCACCCCTCCACTTT.

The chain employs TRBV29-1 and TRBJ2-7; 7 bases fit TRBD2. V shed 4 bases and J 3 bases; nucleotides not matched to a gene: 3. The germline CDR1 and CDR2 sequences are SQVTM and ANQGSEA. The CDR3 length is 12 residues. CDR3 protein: CSVVSSGYEQYF. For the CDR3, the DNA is TGCAGCGTTGTCTCTAGCGGCTACGAGCAGTACTTC.

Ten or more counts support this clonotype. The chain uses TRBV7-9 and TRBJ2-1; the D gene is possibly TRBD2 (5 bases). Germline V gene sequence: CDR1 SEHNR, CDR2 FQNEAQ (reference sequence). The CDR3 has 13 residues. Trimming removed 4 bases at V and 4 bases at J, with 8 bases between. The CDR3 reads CASSWGDYNEQFF. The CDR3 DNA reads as TGTGCCAGCAGCTGGGGAGATTACAATGAGCAGTTCTTC.

CDR3 amino acids: CASSPGQPTEAFF. CDR3 coding DNA: TGTGCCAGCAGTCCTGGACAGCCCACTGAAGCTTTCTTT. V gene TRBV12-3 or TRBV12-4 combines with J gene TRBJ1-1; possible D gene TRBD1, 6 bases. The CDR3 totals 13 residues. Trimming pared 5 bases from V and 4 bases from J, leaving 11 bases between.

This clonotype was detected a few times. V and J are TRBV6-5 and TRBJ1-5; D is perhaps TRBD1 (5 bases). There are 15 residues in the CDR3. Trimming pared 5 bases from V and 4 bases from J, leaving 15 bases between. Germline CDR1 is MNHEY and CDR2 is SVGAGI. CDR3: CASSGSGTLNQPQHF. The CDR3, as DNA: TGTGCCAGCAGTGGATCCGGGACCCTTAATCAGCCCCAGCATTTT.

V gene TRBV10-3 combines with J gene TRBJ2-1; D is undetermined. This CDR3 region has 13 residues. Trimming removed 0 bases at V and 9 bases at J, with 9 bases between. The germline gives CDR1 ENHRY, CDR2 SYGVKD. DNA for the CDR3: TGTGCCATCAGTGAGTCGTCTCCGCCTGAGCAGTTCTTC. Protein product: CAISESSPPEQFF.

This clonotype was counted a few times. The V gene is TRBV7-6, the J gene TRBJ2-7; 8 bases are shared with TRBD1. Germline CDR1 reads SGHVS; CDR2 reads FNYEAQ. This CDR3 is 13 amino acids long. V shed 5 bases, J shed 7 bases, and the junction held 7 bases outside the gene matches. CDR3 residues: CASSPDRGAEQYF. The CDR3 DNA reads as TGTGCCAGCAGCCCTGACAGGGGTGCTGAGCAGTACTTC.

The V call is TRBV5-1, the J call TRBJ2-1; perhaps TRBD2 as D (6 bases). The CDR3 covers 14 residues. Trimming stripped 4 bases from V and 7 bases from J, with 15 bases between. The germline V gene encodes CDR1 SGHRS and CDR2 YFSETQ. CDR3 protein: CASSPPDAGNEQFF. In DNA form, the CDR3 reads TGCGCCAGCAGCCCCCCGGACGCGGGGAATGAGCAGTTCTTC.

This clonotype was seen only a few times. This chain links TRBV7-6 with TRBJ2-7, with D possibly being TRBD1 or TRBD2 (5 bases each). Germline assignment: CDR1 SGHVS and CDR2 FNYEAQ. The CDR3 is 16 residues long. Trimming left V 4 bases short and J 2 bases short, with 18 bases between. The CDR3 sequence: CASSSLPGPETYEQYF. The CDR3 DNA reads TGTGCCAGCAGCTCATTACCGGGACCGGAAACCTACGAGCAGTACTTC.

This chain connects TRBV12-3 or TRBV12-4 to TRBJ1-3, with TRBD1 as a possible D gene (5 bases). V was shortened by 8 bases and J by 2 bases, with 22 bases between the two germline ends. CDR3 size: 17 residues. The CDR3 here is CASGGRARDPPGNTIYF. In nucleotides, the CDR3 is TGTGCCAGCGGCGGGAGGGCCAGGGACCCACCTGGAAACACCATATATTTT.

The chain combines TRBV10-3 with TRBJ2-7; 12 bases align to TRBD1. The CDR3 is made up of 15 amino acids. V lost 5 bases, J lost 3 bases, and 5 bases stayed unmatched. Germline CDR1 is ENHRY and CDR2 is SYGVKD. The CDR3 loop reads CAISKGQGADYEQYF. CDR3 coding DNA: TGTGCCATCAGTAAGGGACAGGGGGCTGACTACGAGCAGTACTTC.

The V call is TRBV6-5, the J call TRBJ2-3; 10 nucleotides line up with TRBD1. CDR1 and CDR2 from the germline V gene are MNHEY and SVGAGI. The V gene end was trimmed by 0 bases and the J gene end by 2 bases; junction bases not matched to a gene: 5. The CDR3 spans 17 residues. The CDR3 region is CASSYSPGQGNTDTQYF. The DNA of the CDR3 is TGTGCCAGCAGTTACTCTCCGGGACAGGGGAACACAGATACGCAGTATTTT.

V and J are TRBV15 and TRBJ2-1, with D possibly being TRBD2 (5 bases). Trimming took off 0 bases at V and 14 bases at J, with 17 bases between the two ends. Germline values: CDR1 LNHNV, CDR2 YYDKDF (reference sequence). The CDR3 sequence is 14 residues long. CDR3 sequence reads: CATSRDVSGSAEFF. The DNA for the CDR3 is TGTGCCACCAGCAGAGATGTAAGTGGGAGTGCTGAGTTCTTC.

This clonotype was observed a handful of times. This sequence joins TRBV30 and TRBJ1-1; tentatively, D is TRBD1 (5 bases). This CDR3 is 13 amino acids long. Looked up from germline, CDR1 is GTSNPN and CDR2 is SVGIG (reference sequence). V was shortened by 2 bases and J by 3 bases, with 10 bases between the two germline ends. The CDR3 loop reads CAWSRQRYTEAFF. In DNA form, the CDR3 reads TGTGCCTGGAGTCGACAGCGATACACTGAAGCTTTCTTT.

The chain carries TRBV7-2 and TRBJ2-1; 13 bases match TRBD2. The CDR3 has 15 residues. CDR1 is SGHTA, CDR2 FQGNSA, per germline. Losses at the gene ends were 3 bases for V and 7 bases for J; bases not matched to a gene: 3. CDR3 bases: TGTGCCAGCAGCTTTACTAGCGGGAGGGGGAATGAGCAGTTCTTC. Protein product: CASSFTSGRGNEQFF.

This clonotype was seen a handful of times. The CDR3 DNA reads as TGTGCCAGCTCACCCGGACAGACCCATTACAATGAGCAGTTCTTC. Protein sequence: CASSPGQTHYNEQFF. The chain joins TRBV18 to TRBJ2-1, with D perhaps matching TRBD1 (6 bases). This CDR3 region has 15 residues. The V end was cut by 3 bases, the J end by 4 bases, with 13 bases between. Germline V gives CDR1 KGHSH, CDR2 LQKENI.

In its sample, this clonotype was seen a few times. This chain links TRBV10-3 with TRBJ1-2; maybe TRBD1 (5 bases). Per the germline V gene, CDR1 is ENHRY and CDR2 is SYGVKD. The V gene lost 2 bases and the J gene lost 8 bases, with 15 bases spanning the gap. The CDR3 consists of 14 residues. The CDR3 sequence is CAISEAQDRSGYTF. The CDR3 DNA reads TGTGCCATCAGTGAGGCACAGGACCGCTCGGGCTACACCTTC.

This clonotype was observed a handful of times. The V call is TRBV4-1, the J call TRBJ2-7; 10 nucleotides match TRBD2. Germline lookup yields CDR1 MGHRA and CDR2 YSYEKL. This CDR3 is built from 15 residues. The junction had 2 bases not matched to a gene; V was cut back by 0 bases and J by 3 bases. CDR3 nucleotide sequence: TGCGCCAGCAGCCAAGACGAGCGGGGGGGCTACGAGCAGTACTTC. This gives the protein CASSQDERGGYEQYF.